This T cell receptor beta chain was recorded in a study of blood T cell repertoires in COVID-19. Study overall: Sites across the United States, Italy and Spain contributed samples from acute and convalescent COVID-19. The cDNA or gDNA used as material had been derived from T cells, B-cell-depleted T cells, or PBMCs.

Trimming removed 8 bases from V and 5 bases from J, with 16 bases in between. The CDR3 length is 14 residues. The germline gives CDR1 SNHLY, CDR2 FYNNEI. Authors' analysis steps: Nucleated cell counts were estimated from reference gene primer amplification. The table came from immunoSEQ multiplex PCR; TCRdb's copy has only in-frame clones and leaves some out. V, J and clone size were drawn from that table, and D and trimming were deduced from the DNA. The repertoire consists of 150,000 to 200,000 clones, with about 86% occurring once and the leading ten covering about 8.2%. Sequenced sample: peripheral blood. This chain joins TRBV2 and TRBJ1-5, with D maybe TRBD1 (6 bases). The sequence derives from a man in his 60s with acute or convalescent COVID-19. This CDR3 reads CASGQSSSYQPQHF. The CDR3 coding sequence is TGTGCCAGCGGACAGTCGAGCTCCTATCAGCCCCAGCATTTT. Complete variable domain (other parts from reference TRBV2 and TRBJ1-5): EPEVTQTPSHQVTQMGQEVILRCVPISNHLYFYWYRQILGQKVEFLVSFYNNEISEKSEIFDDQFSVERPDGSNFTLKIRSTKLEDSAMYFCASGQSSSYQPQHFGDGTRLSIL.